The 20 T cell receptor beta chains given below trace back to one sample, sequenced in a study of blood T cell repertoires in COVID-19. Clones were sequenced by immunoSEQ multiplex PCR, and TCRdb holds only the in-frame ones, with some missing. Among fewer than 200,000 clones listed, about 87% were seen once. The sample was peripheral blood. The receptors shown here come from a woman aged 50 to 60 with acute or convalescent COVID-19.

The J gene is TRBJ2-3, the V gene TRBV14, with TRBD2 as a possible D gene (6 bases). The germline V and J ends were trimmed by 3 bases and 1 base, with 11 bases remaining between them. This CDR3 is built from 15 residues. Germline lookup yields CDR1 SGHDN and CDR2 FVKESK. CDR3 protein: CASSHWGTGTDTQYF. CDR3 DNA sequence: TGTGCCAGCAGCCACTGGGGGACTGGCACAGATACGCAGTATTTT.

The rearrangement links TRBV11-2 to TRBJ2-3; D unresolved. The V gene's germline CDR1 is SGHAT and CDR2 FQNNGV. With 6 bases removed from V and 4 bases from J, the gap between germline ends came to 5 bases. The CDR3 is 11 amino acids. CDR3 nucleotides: TGTGCCAGCAGAGTAGCAGATACGCAGTATTTT. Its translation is CASRVADTQYF.

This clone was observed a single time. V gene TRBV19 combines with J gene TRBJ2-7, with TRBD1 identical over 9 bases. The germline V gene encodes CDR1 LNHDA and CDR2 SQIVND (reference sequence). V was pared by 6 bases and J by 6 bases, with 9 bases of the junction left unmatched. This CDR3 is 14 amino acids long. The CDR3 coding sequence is TGTGCCAGTAGACGAGGACAGGGGATCGCCGAGCAGTACTTC. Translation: CASRRGQGIAEQYF.

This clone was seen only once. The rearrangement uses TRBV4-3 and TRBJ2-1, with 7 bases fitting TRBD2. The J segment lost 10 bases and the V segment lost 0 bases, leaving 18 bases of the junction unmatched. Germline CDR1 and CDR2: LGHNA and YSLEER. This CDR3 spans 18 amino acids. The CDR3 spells CASSQDPWTSIFVGEQFF. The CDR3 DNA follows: TGCGCCAGCAGCCAAGATCCCTGGACTAGTATTTTCGTCGGCGAGCAGTTCTTC.

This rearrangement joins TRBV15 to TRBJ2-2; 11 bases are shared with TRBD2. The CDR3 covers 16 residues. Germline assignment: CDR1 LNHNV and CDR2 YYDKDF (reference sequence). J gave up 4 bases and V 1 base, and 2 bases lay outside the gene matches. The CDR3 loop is CATSRGSGRATGELFF. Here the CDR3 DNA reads TGTGCCACCAGCAGAGGTAGCGGGAGGGCCACCGGGGAGCTGTTTTTT.

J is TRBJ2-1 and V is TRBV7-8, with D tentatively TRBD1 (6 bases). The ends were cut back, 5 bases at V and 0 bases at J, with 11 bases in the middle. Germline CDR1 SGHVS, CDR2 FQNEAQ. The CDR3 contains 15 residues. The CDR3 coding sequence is TGTGCCAGCAGCCCGGACAGCACCTCCTACAATGAGCAGTTCTTC. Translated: CASSPDSTSYNEQFF. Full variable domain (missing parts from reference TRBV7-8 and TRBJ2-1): GAGVSQSPRYKVAKRGQDVALRCDPISGHVSLFWYQQALGQGPEFLTYFQNEAQLDKSGLPSDRFFAERPEGSVSTLKIQRTQQEDSAVYLCASSPDSTSYNEQFFGPGTRLTVL.

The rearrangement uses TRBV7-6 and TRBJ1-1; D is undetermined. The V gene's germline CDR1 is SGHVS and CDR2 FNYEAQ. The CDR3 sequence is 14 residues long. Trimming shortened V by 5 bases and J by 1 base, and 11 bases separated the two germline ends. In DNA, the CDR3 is TGTGCCAGCAGCCCCCACCTATCGAACACTGAAGCTTTCTTT. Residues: CASSPHLSNTEAFF.

Here the CDR3 reads CASSPTTVITNYGYTF. The CDR3 nucleotides are TGTGCCAGCTCACCTACGACAGTTATCACTAACTATGGCTACACCTTC. This chain links TRBV18 with TRBJ1-2, with D possibly matching TRBD1 (5 bases). Germline CDR1 is KGHSH and CDR2 is LQKENI. Trimming left V 3 bases short and J 0 bases short, with 14 bases between. The CDR3 consists of 16 residues.

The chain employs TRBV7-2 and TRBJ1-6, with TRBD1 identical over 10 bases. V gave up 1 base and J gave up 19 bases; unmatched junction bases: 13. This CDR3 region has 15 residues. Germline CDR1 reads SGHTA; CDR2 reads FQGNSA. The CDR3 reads CASSLGPGQGNFKHF. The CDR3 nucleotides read TGTGCCAGCAGCTTAGGACCGGGACAGGGGAATTTCAAGCACTTT.

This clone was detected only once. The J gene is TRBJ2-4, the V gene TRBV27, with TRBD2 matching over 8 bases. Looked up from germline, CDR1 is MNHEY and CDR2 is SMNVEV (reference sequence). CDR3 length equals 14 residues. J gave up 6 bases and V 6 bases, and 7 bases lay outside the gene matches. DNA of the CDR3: TGTGCCAGCAGCTTCGGGGCGGGAGGAAACATTCAGTACTTC. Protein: CASSFGAGGNIQYF.

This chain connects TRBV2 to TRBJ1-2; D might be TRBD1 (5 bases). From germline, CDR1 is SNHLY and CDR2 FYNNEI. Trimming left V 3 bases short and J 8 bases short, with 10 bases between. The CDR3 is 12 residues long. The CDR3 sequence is CASSDPRGGYTF. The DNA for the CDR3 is TGTGCCAGCAGTGACCCGCGGGGCGGCTACACCTTC.

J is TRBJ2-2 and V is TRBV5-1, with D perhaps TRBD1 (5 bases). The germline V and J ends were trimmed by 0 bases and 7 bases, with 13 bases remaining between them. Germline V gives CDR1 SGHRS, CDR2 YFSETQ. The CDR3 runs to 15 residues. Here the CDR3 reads CASSLGGREIGELFF. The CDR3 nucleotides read TGCGCCAGCAGCTTGGGTGGCAGGGAAATCGGGGAGCTGTTTTTT.

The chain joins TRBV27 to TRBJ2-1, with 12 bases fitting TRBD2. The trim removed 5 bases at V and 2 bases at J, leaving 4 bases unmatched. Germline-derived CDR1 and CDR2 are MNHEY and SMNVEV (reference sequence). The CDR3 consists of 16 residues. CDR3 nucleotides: TGTGCCAGCAGTGCCGCTAGCGGGAGGGCCTACAATGAGCAGTTCTTC. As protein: CASSAASGRAYNEQFF.

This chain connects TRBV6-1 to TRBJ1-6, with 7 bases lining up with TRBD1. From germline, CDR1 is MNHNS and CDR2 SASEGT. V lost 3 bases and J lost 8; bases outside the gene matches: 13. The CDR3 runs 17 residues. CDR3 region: CASSEPRTGALYSPLHF. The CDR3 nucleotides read TGTGCCAGCAGTGAGCCTAGGACAGGCGCTTTATATTCACCCCTCCACTTT.

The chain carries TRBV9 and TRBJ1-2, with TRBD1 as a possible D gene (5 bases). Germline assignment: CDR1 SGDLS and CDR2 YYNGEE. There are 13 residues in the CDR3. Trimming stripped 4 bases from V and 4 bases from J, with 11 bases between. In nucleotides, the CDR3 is TGTGCCAGCAGCCTCCTCCAGGGCTATGGCTACACCTTC. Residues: CASSLLQGYGYTF.

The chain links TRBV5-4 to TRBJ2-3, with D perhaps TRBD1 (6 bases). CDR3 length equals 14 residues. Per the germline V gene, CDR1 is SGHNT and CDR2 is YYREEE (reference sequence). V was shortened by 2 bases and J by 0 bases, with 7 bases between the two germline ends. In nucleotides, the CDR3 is TGTGCCAGCAGCTTTGGACAGAGCACAGATACGCAGTATTTT. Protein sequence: CASSFGQSTDTQYF.

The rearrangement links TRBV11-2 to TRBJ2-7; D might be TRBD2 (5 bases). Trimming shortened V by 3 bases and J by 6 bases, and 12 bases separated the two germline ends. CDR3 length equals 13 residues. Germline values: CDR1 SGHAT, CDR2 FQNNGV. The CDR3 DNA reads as TGTGCCAGCAGCTTTTGGCAGCGGCCCGAGCAGTACTTC. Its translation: CASSFWQRPEQYF.

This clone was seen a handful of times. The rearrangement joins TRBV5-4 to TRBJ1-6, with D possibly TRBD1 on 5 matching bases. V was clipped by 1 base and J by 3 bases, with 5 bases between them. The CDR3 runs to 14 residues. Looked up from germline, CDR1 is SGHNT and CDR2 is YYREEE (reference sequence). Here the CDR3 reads CASSLQGYNSPLHF. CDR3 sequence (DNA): TGTGCCAGCAGCTTGCAGGGCTATAATTCACCCCTCCACTTT.

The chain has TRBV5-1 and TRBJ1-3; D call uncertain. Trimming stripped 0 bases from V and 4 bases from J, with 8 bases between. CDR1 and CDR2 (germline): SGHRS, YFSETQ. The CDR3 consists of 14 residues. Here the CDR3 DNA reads TGCGCCAGCAGCTTGGGAGTGGTCGGAAACACCATATATTTT. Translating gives CASSLGVVGNTIYF.

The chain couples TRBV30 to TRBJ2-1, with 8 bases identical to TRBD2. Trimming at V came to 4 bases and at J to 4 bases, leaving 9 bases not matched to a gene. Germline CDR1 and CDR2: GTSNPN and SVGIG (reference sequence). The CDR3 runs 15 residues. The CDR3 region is CAWNRASSGYNEQFF. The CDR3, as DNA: TGTGCCTGGAACCGAGCGTCTAGCGGGTACAATGAGCAGTTCTTC.